Here is one TCR beta chain with its context. This entry belongs to a study of OX40 agonist ivuxolimab in advanced cancers. Only in-frame clones appear in the TCRdb table, and some are missing; sequencing was by immunoSEQ multiplex PCR. The profile shows 60,000 to 65,000 clones, roughly nine tenths of them singletons. The sequence derives from an adult with an advanced solid tumor such as melanoma, head and neck, liver or kidney cancer. Source: CD4+ or CD8+ T cells sorted from blood, taken in a trial of the OX40 agonist ivuxolimab.

The CDR3 bases are TGTGCCAGCAGTGGGAGGGGGCTAGCGGGGGGCCGCGACACCGGGGAGCTGTTTTTT. Translation gives CASSGRGLAGGRDTGELFF. This chain joins TRBV6-1 and TRBJ2-2, with 11 bases lining up with TRBD2. V shed 4 bases and J 3 bases; nucleotides not matched to a gene: 13. Germline V CDR1 and CDR2: MNHNS, SASEGT. The CDR3 runs 19 residues.